A selection of T cell receptor beta chains follows, all from one sample in a study of cytomegalovirus exposure and HLA in healthy donors. Produced via immunoSEQ multiplex PCR; TCRdb's table is partial and in-frame only. The sample lists 75,000 to 95,000 clones; roughly 80% were seen once. The sample comprised PBMCs. Source of these receptors: a woman aged 40 to 49 in good health and CMV-seropositive. CDR3s include the opening cysteine and the closing phenylalanine or tryptophan. A D gene is named only where the DNA matches it firmly. Where a row states a size, it is once, few, many or the class of an expanded clone; other rows omit it.

v_call	j_call	clone_size	d_call	cdr3_aa	cdr3_nt
TRBV15	TRBJ2-7	NA	NA	CATSSPRVNEQYF	TGTGCCACCAGCAGCCCCAGGGTTAACGAGCAGTACTTC
TRBV5-4	TRBJ2-1	NA	TRBD2	CASSWTSGSASREQFF	TGTGCCAGCAGCTGGACTAGCGGGAGCGCTTCGAGGGAGCAGTTCTTC
TRBV2	TRBJ2-1	NA	NA	CASGGAVETSYNEQFF	TGTGCCAGCGGGGGGGCGGTCGAGACTTCCTACAATGAGCAGTTCTTC
TRBV29-1	TRBJ1-2	NA	TRBD1	CSVGTGGGYGYTF	TGCAGCGTAGGGACAGGGGGAGGGTATGGCTACACCTTC
TRBV4-3	TRBJ2-1	NA	NA	CASSQDWGNRGIPYNEQFF	TGCGCCAGCAGCCAAGATTGGGGCAATAGGGGCATCCCCTACAATGAGCAGTTCTTC
TRBV6-5	TRBJ1-5	NA	NA	CASISSSRQPQHF	TGTGCCAGCATTAGCAGTTCGCGGCAGCCCCAGCATTTT
TRBV5-1	TRBJ2-2	once	TRBD1	CASRSGQVNTGELFF	TGCGCCAGCAGATCGGGACAGGTGAACACCGGGGAGCTGTTTTTT
TRBV25-1	TRBJ2-7	NA	TRBD2	CASSGTSGGYEQYF	TGTGCCAGCAGTGGGACTAGCGGGGGCTACGAGCAGTACTTC
TRBV27	TRBJ2-3	NA	NA	CASSLSWRDSTDTQYF	TGTGCCAGCAGTTTATCTTGGCGGGACAGCACAGATACGCAGTATTTT
TRBV27	TRBJ2-7	NA	TRBD1	CASSSGQGVGEQYF	TGTGCCAGCAGTTCGGGACAGGGGGTTGGCGAGCAGTACTTC
TRBV5-6	TRBJ2-2	NA	NA	CASSLGRRGTGELFF	TGTGCCAGCAGCTTGGGCAGGAGGGGCACCGGGGAGCTGTTTTTT
TRBV7-2	TRBJ1-4	NA	NA	CASSLVTGDNEKLFF	TGTGCCAGCAGCTTAGTAACGGGGGATAATGAAAAACTGTTTTTT
TRBV18	TRBJ2-2	NA	NA	CASSPLYTGELFF	TGTGCCAGCTCACCACTATATACCGGGGAGCTGTTTTTT
TRBV30	TRBJ1-1	NA	NA	CACRDLRGNTEAFF	TGTGCCTGCCGTGACCTCAGGGGGAACACTGAAGCTTTCTTT
TRBV7-2	TRBJ2-1	NA	TRBD2	CASSLTSGNNEQFF	TGTGCCAGCAGCTTGACTAGCGGCAACAATGAGCAGTTCTTC
TRBV11-3	TRBJ2-7	once	NA	CASSSADEQYF	TGTGCCAGCAGCTCTGCGGACGAGCAGTACTTC
TRBV12-5	TRBJ1-2	NA	NA	CASGLVSGLTGYTF	TGTGCTAGTGGTTTGGTTTCGGGTCTTACCGGCTACACCTTC
TRBV28	TRBJ1-5	few	NA	CASSAKQGTLNQPQHF	TGTGCCAGCAGTGCCAAGCAGGGAACGCTCAATCAGCCCCAGCATTTT
TRBV12-5	TRBJ2-6	NA	NA	CASGFTGSGANVLTF	TGTGCTAGTGGTTTCACAGGCTCTGGGGCCAACGTCCTGACTTTC
TRBV6-4	TRBJ2-1	NA	TRBD1	CASSDGGQGDNNEQFF	TGTGCCAGCAGCGACGGAGGACAGGGCGATAACAATGAGCAGTTCTTC
TRBV2	TRBJ2-7	NA	TRBD2	CARTRLAGSYEQYF	TGTGCCAGGACCCGACTAGCGGGAAGTTACGAGCAGTACTTC
TRBV10-3	TRBJ2-1	NA	TRBD2	CAISDGLAGYKNEQFF	TGTGCCATCAGTGATGGGCTAGCGGGATATAAGAATGAGCAGTTCTTC
TRBV7-3	TRBJ2-5	NA	TRBD1	CASSATGGWQETQYF	TGTGCCAGCAGCGCTACAGGGGGGTGGCAAGAGACCCAGTACTTC
TRBV5-3	TRBJ2-7	NA	TRBD1	CARSLWGQDTEQYF	TGTGCCAGAAGCTTGTGGGGACAGGATACCGAGCAGTACTTC
TRBV9	TRBJ1-5	NA	TRBD1	CASSGPRQGMYSNQPQHF	TGTGCCAGCAGCGGACCCCGACAGGGTATGTATAGCAATCAGCCCCAGCATTTT
TRBV7-6	TRBJ2-3	NA	NA	CASSPTTLTDTQYF	TGTGCCAGCAGCCCGACAACCCTCACAGATACGCAGTATTTT
TRBV7-2	TRBJ2-7	NA	NA	CASSRQSSDSFYEQYF	TGTGCCAGCAGCCGCCAATCGTCGGACTCGTTCTACGAGCAGTACTTC
TRBV7-9	TRBJ1-3	many	NA	CAAAGARSSGNTIYF	TGTGCCGCCGCGGGGGCCAGATCCTCTGGAAACACCATATATTTT
TRBV28	TRBJ2-1	NA	NA	CASRTPNGNNEQFF	TGTGCCAGCAGGACCCCCAACGGGAATAATGAGCAGTTCTTC
TRBV28	TRBJ1-1	NA	NA	CASWRAEGTEAFF	TGTGCCAGCTGGAGGGCGGAGGGCACTGAAGCTTTCTTT
TRBV27	TRBJ2-7	NA	NA	CASSSRGLAVNEQYF	TGTGCCAGCAGCTCTCGGGGTTTAGCGGTGAACGAGCAGTACTTC